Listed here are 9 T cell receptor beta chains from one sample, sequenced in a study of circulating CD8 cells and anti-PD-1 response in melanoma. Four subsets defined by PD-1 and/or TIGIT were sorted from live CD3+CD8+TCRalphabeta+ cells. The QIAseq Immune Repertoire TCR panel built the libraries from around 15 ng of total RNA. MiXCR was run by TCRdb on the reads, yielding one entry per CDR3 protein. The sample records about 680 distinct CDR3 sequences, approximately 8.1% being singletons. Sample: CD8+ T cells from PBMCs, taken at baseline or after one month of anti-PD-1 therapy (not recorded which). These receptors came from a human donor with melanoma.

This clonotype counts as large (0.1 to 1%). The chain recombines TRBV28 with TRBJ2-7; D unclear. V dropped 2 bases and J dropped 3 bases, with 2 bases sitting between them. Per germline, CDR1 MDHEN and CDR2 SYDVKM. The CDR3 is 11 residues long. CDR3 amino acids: CASSLGYEQYF. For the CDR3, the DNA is TGTGCCAGCAGTTTAGGCTACGAGCAGTACTTC.

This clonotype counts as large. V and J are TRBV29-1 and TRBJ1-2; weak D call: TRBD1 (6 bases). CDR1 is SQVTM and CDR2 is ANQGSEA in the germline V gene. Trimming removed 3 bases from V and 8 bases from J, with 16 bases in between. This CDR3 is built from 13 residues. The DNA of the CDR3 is TGCAGCGTTGATGGGGGGGCCCCTGAGGGCTACACCTTC. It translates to CSVDGGAPEGYTF.

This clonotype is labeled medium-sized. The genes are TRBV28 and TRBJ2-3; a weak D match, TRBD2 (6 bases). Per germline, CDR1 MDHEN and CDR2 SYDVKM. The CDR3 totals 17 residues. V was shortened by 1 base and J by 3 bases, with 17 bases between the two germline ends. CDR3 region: CASSLSPRDLGTDTQYF. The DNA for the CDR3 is TGTGCCAGCAGTTTATCTCCGCGGGATTTGGGGACAGATACGCAGTATTTT. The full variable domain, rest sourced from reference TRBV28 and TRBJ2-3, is DVKVTQSSRYLVKRTGEKVFLECVQDMDHENMFWYRQDPGLGLRLIYFSYDVKMKEKGDIPEGYSVSREKKERFSLILESASTNQTSMYLCASSLSPRDLGTDTQYFGPGTRLTVL.

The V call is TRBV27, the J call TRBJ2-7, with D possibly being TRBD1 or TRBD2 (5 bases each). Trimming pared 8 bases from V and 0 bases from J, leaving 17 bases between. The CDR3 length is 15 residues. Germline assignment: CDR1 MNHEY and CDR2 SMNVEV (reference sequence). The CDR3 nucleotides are TGTGCCAGCTTACCGACTACAGGTCACTCCTACGAGCAGTACTTC. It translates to CASLPTTGHSYEQYF.

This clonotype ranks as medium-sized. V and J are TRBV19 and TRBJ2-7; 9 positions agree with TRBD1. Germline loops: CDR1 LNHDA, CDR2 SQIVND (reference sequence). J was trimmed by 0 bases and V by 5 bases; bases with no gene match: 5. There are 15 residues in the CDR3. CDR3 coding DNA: TGTGCCAGTAGTTCCGGGACAGGGAGCTCCTACGAGCAGTACTTC. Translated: CASSSGTGSSYEQYF.

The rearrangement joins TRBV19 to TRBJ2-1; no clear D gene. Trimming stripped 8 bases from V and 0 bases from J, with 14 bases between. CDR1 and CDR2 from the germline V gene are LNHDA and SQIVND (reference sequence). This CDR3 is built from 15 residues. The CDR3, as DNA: TGTGCCAGTGGAGTCAGTGAGAGCTCCTACAATGAGCAGTTCTTC. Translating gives CASGVSESSYNEQFF.

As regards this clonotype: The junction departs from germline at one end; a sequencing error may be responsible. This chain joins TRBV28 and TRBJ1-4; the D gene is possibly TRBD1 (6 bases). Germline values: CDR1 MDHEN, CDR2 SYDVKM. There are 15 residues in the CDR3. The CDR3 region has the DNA TGTGCCAGCAGTAGGACAGTTAACCCTAATGAAAAACTGTTTTTC. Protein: CASSRTVNPNEKLFF.

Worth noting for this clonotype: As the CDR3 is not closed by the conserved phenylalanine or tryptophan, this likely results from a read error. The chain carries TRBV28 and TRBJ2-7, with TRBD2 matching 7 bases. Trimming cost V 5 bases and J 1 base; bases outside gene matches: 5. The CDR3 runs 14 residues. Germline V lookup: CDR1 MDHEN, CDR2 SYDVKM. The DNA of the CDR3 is TGTGCCAGCAGTCGAAGGACTAGTTCCTACGAGCAGTACCTC. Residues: CASSRRTSSYEQYL.

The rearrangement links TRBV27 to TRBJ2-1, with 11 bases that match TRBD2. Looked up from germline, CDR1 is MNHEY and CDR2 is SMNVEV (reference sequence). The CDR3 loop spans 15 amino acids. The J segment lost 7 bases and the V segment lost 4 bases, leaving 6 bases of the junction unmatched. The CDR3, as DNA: TGTGCCAGCAGTTCCACTAGCGGGAGCGGTAATGAGCAGTTCTTC. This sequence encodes CASSSTSGSGNEQFF.